These 32 T cell receptor beta chains came from one sample sequenced in a study of T-cell reconstitution after alpha-beta-depleted transplantation in children. Molecular barcoding with unique molecular identifiers was used for the TCRbeta library. TCRdb re-called the PCR reads with MiXCR, one entry per CDR3 protein. Among 490,000 or so distinct CDR3 sequences listed, roughly a tenth were seen once. The sample in question was PBMCs, obtained before TCRalphabeta/CD19-depleted stem cell transplant. The receptor set was obtained from a child younger than 10 with inherited bone marrow failure, due to receive a stem cell transplant.

As to this clonotype: Sequence at one end of the junction differs from germline and may be a read error. The rearrangement links TRBV12-3 or TRBV12-4 to TRBJ1-1, with TRBD1 matching 9 bases. The CDR3 is 13 residues long. The CDR3 sequence is CASRWDRDAEAYF. As DNA, the CDR3 is TGTGCCAGCAGATGGGACAGGGACGCTGAAGCTTACTTT.

This clonotype came up many times. The genes are TRBV20-1 and TRBJ1-6, with D unresolved. The CDR3 covers 16 residues. V shed 6 bases and J shed 5 bases, with 20 bases lying between them. From germline, CDR1 is DFQATT and CDR2 SNEGSKA (reference sequence). In DNA, the CDR3 is TGCAGTGCCTTCCCGATCAGTATACCTCATAATTCACCCCTCCACTTT. Translated: CSAFPISIPHNSPLHF.

This clonotype came up many times. DNA for the CDR3: TGTGCCAGCAAACCTGGGACAGACAAAAACATTCAGTACTTC. Amino acid sequence: CASKPGTDKNIQYF. This chain joins TRBV12-3 or TRBV12-4 and TRBJ2-4; TRBD1 matches 7 bases. The length of the CDR3 is 14 residues. The trim removed 7 bases at V and 3 bases at J, leaving 6 bases unmatched.

This clonotype was detected ten times or more. The chain combines TRBV9 with TRBJ2-7, with D maybe TRBD2 (6 bases). CDR3 size: 15 residues. V dropped 2 bases and J dropped 2 bases, with 14 bases sitting between them. Per the germline V gene, CDR1 is SGDLS and CDR2 is YYNGEE. For the CDR3, the DNA is TGTGCCAGCAGCGTCGGAGGGGTAATGACCTACGAGCAGTACTTC. It translates to CASSVGGVMTYEQYF.

In its sample, this clonotype was seen many times. The chain couples TRBV11-3 to TRBJ2-5; tentatively, D is TRBD2 (5 bases). Germline V gives CDR1 SGHNT, CDR2 YENEEA. The CDR3 is 19 residues long. V lost 1 base and J 1 base, leaving 22 bases between the germline ends. CDR3: CASSLGIGLMASFQETQYF. CDR3 in DNA: TGTGCCAGCAGCTTAGGAATCGGACTCATGGCTTCCTTCCAAGAGACCCAGTACTTC.

In this sample, this clonotype turned up many times. The rearrangement joins TRBV12-3 or TRBV12-4 to TRBJ2-7; TRBD2 might be the D (6 bases). The CDR3 runs 14 residues. V was cut by 1 base and J by 4 bases, with 11 bases left in between. The CDR3 region is CASSLEAGPYEQYF. CDR3 sequence (DNA): TGTGCCAGCAGTTTAGAGGCGGGACCTTACGAGCAGTACTTC.

Ten or more counts support this clonotype. This chain joins TRBV24-1 and TRBJ2-2; no clear D gene. Germline V gives CDR1 KGHDR, CDR2 SFDVKD. This CDR3 has 14 residues. V was trimmed by 3 bases and J by 1 base, leaving 5 bases between them. The DNA of the CDR3 is TGTGCCACCAGTGATCGATTGAACACCGGGGAGCTGTTTTTT. Its translation: CATSDRLNTGELFF.

This clonotype was seen a few times. This chain uses TRBV29-1 with TRBJ1-1; D gene ambiguous. CDR1 SQVTM and CDR2 ANQGSEA come from the germline V gene. This CDR3 contains 11 residues. Deletions cut 5 bases from V and 10 bases from J, with 14 bases between. Here the CDR3 reads CSVRGDSGAFF. DNA of the CDR3: TGCAGCGTTCGTGGAGACTCGGGAGCTTTCTTT.

The chain recombines TRBV7-6 with TRBJ2-5; the match to TRBD2 covers 10 bases. Trimming removed 11 bases from V and 3 bases from J; junction bases left unmatched: 9. In germline, CDR1 is SGHVS, CDR2 FNYEAQ. This CDR3 spans 14 amino acids. The CDR3 nucleotides are TGTGCCCCAACCCAAACTAGCGGGAAAGAGACCCAGTACTTC. Its protein is CAPTQTSGKETQYF.

This chain joins TRBV29-1 and TRBJ2-7, with TRBD2 identical over 8 bases. This CDR3 has 13 amino acids. CDR1 and CDR2 (germline): SQVTM, ANQGSEA. V shed 2 bases and J 5 bases; nucleotides not matched to a gene: 5. CDR3 DNA sequence: TGCAGCGTTGAATCAATAGCGGGACACGAGCAGTACTTC. As protein: CSVESIAGHEQYF.

This clonotype was seen more than once but under ten times. V gene TRBV28 combines with J gene TRBJ1-1; a weak D match, TRBD1 (5 bases). Germline V gene sequence: CDR1 MDHEN, CDR2 SYDVKM. V was trimmed by 5 bases and J by 0 bases, leaving 13 bases between them. The CDR3 has 15 residues. This CDR3 is CASSTGAALNTEAFF. CDR3 nucleotides: TGTGCCAGCAGTACCGGGGCGGCACTGAACACTGAAGCTTTCTTT.

This clonotype has more than one count but fewer than ten. The chain is built from TRBV29-1 and TRBJ2-7, with D possibly matching TRBD1 (5 bases). Trimming removed 4 bases at V and 6 bases at J, with 10 bases between. The CDR3 is 11 residues long. The V gene's germline CDR1 is SQVTM and CDR2 ANQGSEA. CDR3: CSVARGGEQYF. As DNA, the CDR3 is TGCAGCGTTGCTAGGGGCGGCGAGCAGTACTTC.

This clonotype was seen ten or more times. This chain joins TRBV7-2 and TRBJ2-7, with D possibly being TRBD1 (5 bases). The germline V gene encodes CDR1 SGHTA and CDR2 FQGNSA. The V end lost 0 bases, the J end lost 3 bases, and 12 bases lay between the germline ends. CDR3 length equals 15 residues. The DNA of the CDR3 is TGTGCCAGCAGCTTAGCGGGGCACGGCAACTACGAGCAGTACTTC. Translation gives CASSLAGHGNYEQYF. The full variable domain, with the rest looked up from reference TRBV7-2 and TRBJ2-7, is GAGVSQSPSNKVTEKGKDVELRCDPISGHTALYWYRQSLGQGLEFLIYFQGNSAPDKSGLPSDRFSAERTGGSVSTLTIQRTQQEDSAVYLCASSLAGHGNYEQYFGPGTRLTVT.

Concerning this clonotype itself: It may be a read error: a sequence one base away is much more abundant. The chain couples TRBV4-2 to TRBJ2-1; TRBD2 matches at 8 bases. This CDR3 has 15 amino acids. Germline V CDR1 and CDR2: LGHNA, YNFKEQ. CDR3 loop: CPSSQEAGAVNEQFF. CDR3 sequence (DNA): TGTCCCAGCAGCCAAGAAGCGGGAGCGGTCAATGAGCAGTTCTTC.

This clonotype was detected many times. The chain is built from TRBV19 and TRBJ2-7, with D perhaps matching TRBD2 (6 bases). V was clipped by 3 bases and J by 4 bases, with 16 bases between them. The V gene's germline CDR1 is LNHDA and CDR2 SQIVND (reference sequence). The CDR3 length is 15 residues. The CDR3 is CASSIGSAGIYEQYF. CDR3 DNA sequence: TGTGCCAGTAGTATTGGGTCCGCGGGGATTTACGAGCAGTACTTC. The complete variable domain, with remaining parts taken from reference TRBV19 and TRBJ2-7, reads DGGITQSPKYLFRKEGQNVTLSCEQNLNHDAMYWYRQDPGQGLRLIYYSQIVNDFQKGDIAEGYSVSREKKESFPLTVTSAQKNPTAFYLCASSIGSAGIYEQYFGPGTRLTVT.

Many counts were recorded for this clonotype. The chain employs TRBV12-3 or TRBV12-4 and TRBJ2-1; D is unresolved. V lost 5 bases and J 2 bases, leaving 10 bases between the germline ends. This CDR3 has 14 amino acids. Here the CDR3 reads CASSLGVPYNEQFF. The CDR3 DNA follows: TGTGCCAGCAGTCTCGGTGTACCCTACAATGAGCAGTTCTTC.

This clonotype was observed many times. In DNA form, the CDR3 reads TGTGCCAGCAGTACCCCGGGGGGGGGCGAGACCCAGTACTTC. Translation gives CASSTPGGGETQYF. The V and J genes are TRBV28 and TRBJ2-5; TRBD2 matches at 8 bases. The CDR3 covers 14 residues. Germline V gene data show CDR1 as MDHEN and CDR2 as SYDVKM. V trimming: 5 bases; J trimming: 5 bases; junction bases outside the gene matches: 7. Full variable domain (remainder filled in from reference TRBV28 and TRBJ2-5): DVKVTQSSRYLVKRTGEKVFLECVQDMDHENMFWYRQDPGLGLRLIYFSYDVKMKEKGDIPEGYSVSREKKERFSLILESASTNQTSMYLCASSTPGGGETQYFGPGTRLLVL.

This clonotype was counted many times. The V and J genes are TRBV6-1 and TRBJ1-5; tentative D call: TRBD1 (6 bases). Looked up from germline, CDR1 is MNHNS and CDR2 is SASEGT. The CDR3 is made up of 14 amino acids. V was cut by 6 bases and J by 6 bases, with 15 bases left in between. CDR3 region: CASRIDRRGQPQHF. CDR3 nucleotides: TGTGCCAGCAGGATAGACAGGAGGGGTCAGCCCCAGCATTTT.

This clonotype was counted many times. V usage is TRBV5-1 and J usage is TRBJ2-4; 8 nucleotides line up with TRBD1. V was clipped by 0 bases and J by 8 bases; unmatched bases: 7. Germline V CDR1 and CDR2: SGHRS, YFSETQ. The CDR3 is 15 residues long. CDR3 sequence: CASSLDGQGRYIQYF. The DNA for the CDR3 is TGCGCCAGCAGCTTGGATGGACAGGGTAGATACATTCAGTACTTC.

For this clonotype: This sequence may be a read error, since a much larger clone differs from it by one base. The gene calls are TRBV4-3 and TRBJ2-5; no clear D gene. The CDR3 consists of 15 residues. Germline CDR1 reads LGHNA; CDR2 reads YSLEER. V was shortened by 5 bases and J by 5 bases, with 18 bases between the two germline ends. The CDR3 is CASSYLGPSGETQYF. The CDR3 bases are TGCGCCAGCAGCTATCTCGGCCCTTCTGGGGAGACCCAGTACTTC.

This chain connects TRBV20-1 to TRBJ2-3; 9 bases fit TRBD1. The CDR3 is 15 amino acids. Germline CDR1 and CDR2: DFQATT and SNEGSKA (reference sequence). V lost 1 base and J lost 4; bases outside the gene matches: 6. The CDR3: CSARVGTGYADTQYF. Here the CDR3 DNA reads TGCAGTGCTAGAGTCGGGACAGGGTATGCAGATACGCAGTATTTT.

In its sample, this clonotype was seen many times. The V and J genes are TRBV19 and TRBJ2-2; TRBD2 agrees at 9 bases. The CDR3 has 16 amino acids. V lost 8 bases to trimming and J lost 6 bases; unmatched junction nucleotides: 13. From germline, CDR1 is LNHDA and CDR2 SQIVND (reference sequence). The CDR3 is CASDGRLAGRSGELFF. The CDR3 nucleotides are TGTGCCAGTGATGGTCGGCTAGCGGGACGGTCCGGGGAGCTGTTTTTT.

A remark on this clonotype: This may arise from a read error, as a much more abundant clone is one base away. V usage is TRBV10-1 and J usage is TRBJ2-1, with 10 bases that match TRBD2. Per the germline V gene, CDR1 is WNHNN and CDR2 is SYGVQD (reference sequence). This CDR3 has 12 residues. The trim removed 4 bases at V and 14 bases at J, leaving 5 bases unmatched. CDR3 coding DNA: TGCGCCAGCAGTGGGGGACTAGCGTGGGAGTTCTTC. Protein product: CASSGGLAWEFF.

This clonotype was counted many times. The V and J genes are TRBV28 and TRBJ2-3; 10 bases line up with TRBD1. The germline V gene encodes CDR1 MDHEN and CDR2 SYDVKM. The CDR3 covers 16 residues. The V segment lost 4 bases and the J segment 2 bases; nucleotides outside the gene matches: 6. CDR3 in DNA: TGTGCCAGCAGTTCCCGGACAGGGGGGCTCACAGATACGCAGTATTTT. It encodes CASSSRTGGLTDTQYF. The full variable domain, completed using reference TRBV28 and TRBJ2-3, is DVKVTQSSRYLVKRTGEKVFLECVQDMDHENMFWYRQDPGLGLRLIYFSYDVKMKEKGDIPEGYSVSREKKERFSLILESASTNQTSMYLCASSSRTGGLTDTQYFGPGTRLTVL.

This clonotype has at least ten counts. The chain links TRBV27 to TRBJ2-7, with a weak D call TRBD1 (6 bases). Germline-derived CDR1 and CDR2 are MNHEY and SMNVEV (reference sequence). There are 15 residues in the CDR3. V lost 5 bases to trimming and J lost 3 bases, with 17 bases between them. CDR3 sequence (DNA): TGTGCCAGCAGTAGGGGGACGGCGAACGACTACGAGCAGTACTTC. Translating it yields CASSRGTANDYEQYF.

This clonotype was seen repeatedly, ten times or more. The chain joins TRBV10-3 to TRBJ1-2; 9 bases line up with TRBD1. The CDR3 consists of 13 residues. CDR1 and CDR2 from the germline V gene are ENHRY and SYGVKD. Trimming removed 7 bases from V and 8 bases from J; junction bases left unmatched: 8. The CDR3 nucleotides are TGTGCCATCAATCCGGGACAGGGCTTCGGCTACACCTTC. Translation gives CAINPGQGFGYTF.

This clonotype was seen repeatedly, ten times or more. The chain uses TRBV5-5 and TRBJ2-3; perhaps TRBD2 as D (6 bases). The CDR3 totals 16 residues. Germline-derived CDR1 and CDR2 are SGHKS and YYEKEE (reference sequence). Trimming shortened V by 6 bases and J by 4 bases, and 21 bases separated the two germline ends. Written as DNA, the CDR3 is TGTGCCAGCAACTCCAGCCCCGGAGGGCCACCAGATACGCAGTATTTT. This translates into CASNSSPGGPPDTQYF.

Concerning this clonotype itself: One base away lies a much larger clone, so this may be a sequencing read error. The rearrangement uses TRBV4-1 and TRBJ2-2, with 10 bases aligning to TRBD2. The CDR3 contains 16 residues. Germline-derived CDR1 and CDR2 are MGHRA and YSYEKL. The V gene end was trimmed by 5 bases and the J gene end by 4 bases; junction bases not matched to a gene: 7. The CDR3 is CASSFGLAVGTGELFF. The CDR3 coding sequence is TGCGCCAGCAGCTTCGGACTAGCGGTGGGCACCGGGGAGCTGTTTTTT.

This clonotype occurred a few times. The chain employs TRBV20-1 and TRBJ2-7, with D tentatively TRBD1 (5 bases). V was trimmed by 5 bases and J by 0 bases, leaving 14 bases between them. The CDR3 has 14 residues. Germline CDR1 is DFQATT and CDR2 is SNEGSKA (reference sequence). The CDR3 DNA reads TGCAGTGCTCCCCCTTCAGGGATCTCCTACGAGCAGTACTTC. Its translation is CSAPPSGISYEQYF.

This clonotype was recorded at least ten times. CDR3 residues: CASSLEWSSYNEQFF. The CDR3 nucleotides read TGTGCCAGCAGCTTAGAGTGGAGCTCCTACAATGAGCAGTTCTTC. The chain carries TRBV7-2 and TRBJ2-1; D uncertain. V lost 1 base, J lost 0 bases, and 7 bases lay in between. The CDR3 spans 15 residues. Germline assignment: CDR1 SGHTA and CDR2 FQGNSA.

This clonotype was recorded many times. The chain is built from TRBV12-3 or TRBV12-4 and TRBJ1-5; D is ambiguous. This CDR3 is built from 14 residues. V was clipped by 3 bases and J by 4 bases, with 10 bases between them. The CDR3 bases are TGTGCCAGCAGTTTGTGGGAGCTAAATCAGCCCCAGCATTTT. As protein: CASSLWELNQPQHF.

The chain carries TRBV20-1 and TRBJ1-5; D remains ambiguous. Germline CDR1 is DFQATT and CDR2 is SNEGSKA (reference sequence). This CDR3 spans 12 amino acids. V dropped 5 bases and J dropped 0 bases, with 5 bases sitting between them. The CDR3 loop is CSAFSSNQPQHF. In DNA, the CDR3 is TGCAGTGCTTTCTCTAGCAATCAGCCCCAGCATTTT.